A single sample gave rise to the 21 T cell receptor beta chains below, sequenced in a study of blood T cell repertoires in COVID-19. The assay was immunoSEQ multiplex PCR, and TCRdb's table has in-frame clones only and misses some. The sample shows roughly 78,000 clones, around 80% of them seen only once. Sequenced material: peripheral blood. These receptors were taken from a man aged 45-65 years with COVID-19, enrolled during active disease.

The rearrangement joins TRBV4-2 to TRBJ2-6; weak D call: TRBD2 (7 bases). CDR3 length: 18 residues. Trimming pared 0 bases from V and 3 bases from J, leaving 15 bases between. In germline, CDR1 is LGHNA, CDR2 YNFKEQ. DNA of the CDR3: TGTGCCAGCAGCCAAGATGCGGGGGCCGCCGGTGGGGCCAACGTCCTGACTTTC. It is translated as CASSQDAGAAGGANVLTF.

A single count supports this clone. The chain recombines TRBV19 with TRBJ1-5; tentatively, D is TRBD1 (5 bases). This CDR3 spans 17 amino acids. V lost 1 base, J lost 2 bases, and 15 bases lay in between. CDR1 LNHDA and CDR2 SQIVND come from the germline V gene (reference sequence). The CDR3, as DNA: TGTGCCAGTAGTATAGTCCCCAGGGCCGGAGGCAATCAGCCCCAGCATTTT. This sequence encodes CASSIVPRAGGNQPQHF.

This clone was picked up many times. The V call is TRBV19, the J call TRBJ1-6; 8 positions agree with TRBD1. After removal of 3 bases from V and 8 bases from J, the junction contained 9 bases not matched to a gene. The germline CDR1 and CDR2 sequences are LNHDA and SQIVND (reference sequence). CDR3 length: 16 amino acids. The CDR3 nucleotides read TGTGCCAGTAGTATTTTGCTTGGACAGGGTCATTCACCCCTCCACTTT. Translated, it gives CASSILLGQGHSPLHF.

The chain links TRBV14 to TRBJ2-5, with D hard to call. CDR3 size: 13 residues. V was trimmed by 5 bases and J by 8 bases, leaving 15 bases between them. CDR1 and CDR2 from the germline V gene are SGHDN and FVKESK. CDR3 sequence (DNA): TGTGCCAGCAGCGCCACAGCCTCCGGTACCCAGTACTTC. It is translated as CASSATASGTQYF.

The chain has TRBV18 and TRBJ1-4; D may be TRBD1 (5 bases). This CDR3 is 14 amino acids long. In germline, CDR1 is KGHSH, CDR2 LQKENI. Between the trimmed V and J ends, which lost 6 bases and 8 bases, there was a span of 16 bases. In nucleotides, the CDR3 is TGTGCCAGCTCCCCGCGGGGGTCTGAAGAAAAACTGTTTTTT. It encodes CASSPRGSEEKLFF.

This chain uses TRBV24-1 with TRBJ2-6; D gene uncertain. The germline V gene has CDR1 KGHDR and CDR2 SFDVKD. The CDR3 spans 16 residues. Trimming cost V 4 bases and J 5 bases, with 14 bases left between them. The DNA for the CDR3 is TGTGCCACCAGTGACCCACGCGGCGTAAGGGCCAACGTCCTGACTTTC. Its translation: CATSDPRGVRANVLTF.

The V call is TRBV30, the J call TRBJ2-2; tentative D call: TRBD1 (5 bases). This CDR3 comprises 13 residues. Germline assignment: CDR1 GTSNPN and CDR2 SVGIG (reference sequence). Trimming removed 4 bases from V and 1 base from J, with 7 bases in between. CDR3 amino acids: CAWTGLNTGELFF. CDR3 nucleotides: TGTGCCTGGACAGGGTTGAACACCGGGGAGCTGTTTTTT.

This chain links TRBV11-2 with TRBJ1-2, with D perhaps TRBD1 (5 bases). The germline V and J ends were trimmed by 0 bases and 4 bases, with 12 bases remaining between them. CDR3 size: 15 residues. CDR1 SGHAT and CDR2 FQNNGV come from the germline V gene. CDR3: CASSLDRTPIYGYTF. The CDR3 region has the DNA TGTGCCAGCAGCTTAGACCGGACACCTATCTATGGCTACACCTTC.

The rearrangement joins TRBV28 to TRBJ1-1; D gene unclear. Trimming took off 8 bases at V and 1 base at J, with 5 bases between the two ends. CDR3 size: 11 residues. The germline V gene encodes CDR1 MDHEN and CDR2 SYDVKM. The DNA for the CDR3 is TGTGCCAGCCGCAGGAACACTGAAGCTTTCTTT. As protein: CASRRNTEAFF. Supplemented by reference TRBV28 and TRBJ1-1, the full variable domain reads DVKVTQSSRYLVKRTGEKVFLECVQDMDHENMFWYRQDPGLGLRLIYFSYDVKMKEKGDIPEGYSVSREKKERFSLILESASTNQTSMYLCASRRNTEAFFGQGTRLTVV.

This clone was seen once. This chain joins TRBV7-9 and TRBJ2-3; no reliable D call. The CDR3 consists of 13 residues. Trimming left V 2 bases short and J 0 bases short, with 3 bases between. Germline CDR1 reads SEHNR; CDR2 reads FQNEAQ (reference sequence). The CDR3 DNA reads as TGTGCCAGCAGCTTATCTAGCACAGATACGCAGTATTTT. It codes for CASSLSSTDTQYF.

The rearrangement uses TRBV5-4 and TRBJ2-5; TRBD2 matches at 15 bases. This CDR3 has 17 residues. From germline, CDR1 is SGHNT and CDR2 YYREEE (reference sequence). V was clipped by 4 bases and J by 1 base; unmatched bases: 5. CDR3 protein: CASSLGLAGGVQETQYF. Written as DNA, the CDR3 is TGTGCCAGCAGCCTCGGACTAGCGGGAGGGGTCCAAGAGACCCAGTACTTC.

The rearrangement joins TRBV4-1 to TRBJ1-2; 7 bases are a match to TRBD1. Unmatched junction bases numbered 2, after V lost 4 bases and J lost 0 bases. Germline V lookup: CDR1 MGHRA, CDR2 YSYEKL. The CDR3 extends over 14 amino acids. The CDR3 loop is CASSPGQANYGYTF. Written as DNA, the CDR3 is TGCGCCAGCAGCCCTGGACAGGCTAACTATGGCTACACCTTC.

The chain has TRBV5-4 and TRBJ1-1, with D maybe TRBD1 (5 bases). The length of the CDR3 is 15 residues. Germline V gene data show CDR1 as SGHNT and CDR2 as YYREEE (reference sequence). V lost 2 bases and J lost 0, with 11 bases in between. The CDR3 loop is CASSLDRGLNTEAFF. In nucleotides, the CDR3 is TGTGCCAGCAGCTTAGACAGAGGATTGAACACTGAAGCTTTCTTT.

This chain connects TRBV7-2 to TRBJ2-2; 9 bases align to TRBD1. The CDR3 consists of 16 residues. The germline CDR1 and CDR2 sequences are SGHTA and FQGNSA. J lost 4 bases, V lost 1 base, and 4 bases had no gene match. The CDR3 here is CASSLGSDRGTGELFF. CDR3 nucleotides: TGTGCCAGCAGCTTAGGATCGGACAGGGGCACCGGGGAGCTGTTTTTT.

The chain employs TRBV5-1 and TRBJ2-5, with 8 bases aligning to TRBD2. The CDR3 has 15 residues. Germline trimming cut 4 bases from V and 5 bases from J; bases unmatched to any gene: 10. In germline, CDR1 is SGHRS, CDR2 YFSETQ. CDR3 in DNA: TGCGCCAGCAGCCCCCGGACTAGCATGTGGGAGACCCAGTACTTC. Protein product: CASSPRTSMWETQYF.

CDR3 amino acids: CASSGRSPPYEQYF. The CDR3 DNA reads as TGTGCCAGCAGCGGGAGGAGCCCGCCCTACGAGCAGTACTTC. The chain combines TRBV19 with TRBJ2-7; 9 bases line up with TRBD2. Germline V gene lookup returns CDR1 LNHDA and CDR2 SQIVND (reference sequence). V lost 9 bases and J lost 2; bases outside the gene matches: 8. This CDR3 is built from 14 residues. Filled out from reference TRBV19 and TRBJ2-7, the complete variable domain reads DGGITQSPKYLFRKEGQNVTLSCEQNLNHDAMYWYRQDPGQGLRLIYYSQIVNDFQKGDIAEGYSVSREKKESFPLTVTSAQKNPTAFYLCASSGRSPPYEQYFGPGTRLTVT.

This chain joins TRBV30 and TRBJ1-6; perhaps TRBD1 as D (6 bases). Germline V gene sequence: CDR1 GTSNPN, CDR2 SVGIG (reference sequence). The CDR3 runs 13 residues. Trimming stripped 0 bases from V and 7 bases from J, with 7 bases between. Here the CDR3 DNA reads TGTGCCTGGAGTGTACAGGGCAATTCACCCCTCCACTTT. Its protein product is CAWSVQGNSPLHF. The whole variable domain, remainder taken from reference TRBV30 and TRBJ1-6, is SQTIHQWPATLVQPVGSPLSLECTVEGTSNPNLYWYRQAAGRGLQLLFYSVGIGQISSEVPQNLSASRPQDRQFILSSKKLLLSDSGFYLCAWSVQGNSPLHFGNGTRLTVT.

The CDR3 here is CASGEPGLYNEQFF. The CDR3 nucleotides are TGTGCCAGCGGGGAACCGGGACTTTACAATGAGCAGTTCTTC. The chain is built from TRBV7-2 and TRBJ2-1, with D possibly TRBD2 on 6 matching bases. The CDR3 runs 14 residues. In germline, CDR1 is SGHTA, CDR2 FQGNSA. Deletions cut 8 bases from V and 4 bases from J, with 15 bases between.

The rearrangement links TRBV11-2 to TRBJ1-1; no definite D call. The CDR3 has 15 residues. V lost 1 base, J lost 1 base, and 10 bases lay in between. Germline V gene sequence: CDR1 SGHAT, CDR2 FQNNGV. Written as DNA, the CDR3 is TGTGCCAGCAGCTTAGCAGGTCTCAAGAACACTGAAGCTTTCTTT. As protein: CASSLAGLKNTEAFF.

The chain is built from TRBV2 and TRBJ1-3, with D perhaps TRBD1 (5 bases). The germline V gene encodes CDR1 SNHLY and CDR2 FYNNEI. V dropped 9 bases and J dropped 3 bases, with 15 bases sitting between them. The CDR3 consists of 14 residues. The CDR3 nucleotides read TGTGCCAGTATAGGGGTGTCGGGTGGAAACACCATATATTTT. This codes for CASIGVSGGNTIYF.

The CDR3 DNA reads as TGTGCCAGCAGCCCGGGACAGGGGTTAGCAGAGACCCAGTACTTC. Translating gives CASSPGQGLAETQYF. V gene TRBV7-3 combines with J gene TRBJ2-5; TRBD1 matches 10 bases. The CDR3 is made up of 15 amino acids. Looked up from germline, CDR1 is SGHTA and CDR2 is FQGTGA. J was trimmed by 4 bases and V by 5 bases; bases with no gene match: 7.